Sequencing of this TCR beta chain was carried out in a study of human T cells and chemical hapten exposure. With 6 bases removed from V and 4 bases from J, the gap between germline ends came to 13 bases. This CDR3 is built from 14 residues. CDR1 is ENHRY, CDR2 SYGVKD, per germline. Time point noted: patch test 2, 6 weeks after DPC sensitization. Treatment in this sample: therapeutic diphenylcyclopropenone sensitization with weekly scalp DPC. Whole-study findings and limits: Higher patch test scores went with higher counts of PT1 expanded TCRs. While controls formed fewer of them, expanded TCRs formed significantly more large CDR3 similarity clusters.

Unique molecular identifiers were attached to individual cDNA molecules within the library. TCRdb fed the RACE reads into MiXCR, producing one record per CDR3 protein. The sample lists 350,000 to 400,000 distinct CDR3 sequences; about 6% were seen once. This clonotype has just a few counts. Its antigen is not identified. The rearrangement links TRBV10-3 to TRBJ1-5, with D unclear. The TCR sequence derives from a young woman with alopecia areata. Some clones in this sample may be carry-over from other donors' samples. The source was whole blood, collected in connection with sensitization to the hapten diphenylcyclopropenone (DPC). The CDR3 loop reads CAISKDTENQPQHF. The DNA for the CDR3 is TGTGCCATCAGCAAAGACACTGAAAATCAGCCCCAGCATTTT.